The 22 T cell receptor beta chains reported below all come from one sample, sequenced in a study of T cell clones after liver transplantation. Clones were read by immunoSEQ multiplex PCR, and TCRdb kept only the in-frame ones, dropping some. The sample yields some 50,000 clones, roughly 71% seen once. The specimen was CD4+ T cells from blood, collected at the 22-month timepoint. All receptors come from a human patient who received a liver transplant. A subset of T cells may come from the graft donor.

This chain joins TRBV6-5 and TRBJ2-2; TRBD1 matches 10 bases. J lost 0 bases, V lost 3 bases, and 1 base had no gene match. This CDR3 spans 16 amino acids. CDR1 MNHEY and CDR2 SVGAGI come from the germline V gene. This chain's CDR3 is CASSYGQGANTGELFF. CDR3 in DNA: TGTGCCAGCAGTTATGGACAGGGGGCGAACACCGGGGAGCTGTTTTTT.

Worth noting for this clone: One end of the junction does not line up with germline, which may come from a read error. The chain uses TRBV2 and TRBJ2-5; D uncertain. This CDR3 is built from 11 residues. Germline CDR1 SNHLY, CDR2 FYNNEI. The CDR3 is CASRFGEIQYF. The CDR3 bases are TGTGCCAGCAGATTCGGAGAGATCCAGTACTTC.

This chain links TRBV5-1 with TRBJ2-2; 10 bases match TRBD1. The CDR3 loop spans 16 amino acids. V gave up 1 base and J gave up 4 bases; unmatched junction bases: 4. From germline, CDR1 is SGHRS and CDR2 YFSETQ. This CDR3 reads CASSLRGQGSTGELFF. The CDR3 coding sequence is TGCGCCAGCAGCTTGAGGGGACAGGGGTCCACCGGGGAGCTGTTTTTT.

This clone was found a few times. The V gene is TRBV7-9, the J gene TRBJ1-5; maybe TRBD1 (5 bases). Germline V gene data show CDR1 as SEHNR and CDR2 as FQNEAQ (reference sequence). The V and J ends lost 5 bases and 7 bases respectively, with 15 bases between them. CDR3 length: 14 amino acids. CDR3 amino acids: CASSPSRDGQPQHF. CDR3 coding DNA: TGTGCCAGCAGCCCAAGCAGGGATGGCCAGCCCCAGCATTTT.

The rearrangement joins TRBV13 to TRBJ1-2; 7 nucleotides align to TRBD1. V lost 0 bases and J lost 5; bases outside the gene matches: 6. There are 15 residues in the CDR3. Looked up from germline, CDR1 is PRHDT and CDR2 is FYEKMQ (reference sequence). The CDR3 DNA follows: TGTGCCAGCAGCTTAGGGGTAGGGGGCTGGTATGGCTACACCTTC. This encodes CASSLGVGGWYGYTF.

V gene TRBV23-1 combines with J gene TRBJ2-3; D gene unclear. TRBV23-1 is flagged as an ORF with uncertain function. CDR3 size: 19 residues. V was trimmed by 0 bases and J by 6 bases, leaving 25 bases between them. This CDR3 is CASSQSKVWLVGSLDTQYF. The CDR3, as DNA: TGCGCCAGCAGTCAATCGAAGGTATGGCTGGTGGGGTCCCTGGATACGCAGTATTTT.

V usage is TRBV14 and J usage is TRBJ2-1, with TRBD1 matching 7 bases. The CDR3 contains 17 residues. The germline gives CDR1 SGHDN, CDR2 FVKESK. After removal of 4 bases from V and 9 bases from J, the junction contained 18 bases not matched to a gene. The CDR3: CASSRVVGQTSLGEQFF. The CDR3 DNA reads as TGTGCCAGCAGCCGAGTGGTGGGACAGACGTCGTTAGGTGAGCAGTTCTTC.

This clone was counted only a few times. This sequence joins TRBV7-9 and TRBJ1-3; D remains ambiguous. The CDR3 spans 17 residues. Trimming cost V 4 bases and J 0 bases, with 16 bases left between them. Germline V gene lookup returns CDR1 SEHNR and CDR2 FQNEAQ (reference sequence). The CDR3 region is CASSSVRYGSSGNTIYF. The CDR3 coding sequence is TGTGCCAGCAGCTCCGTTCGATACGGAAGCTCTGGAAACACCATATATTTT.

This chain joins TRBV6-6 and TRBJ2-3, with D possibly matching TRBD1 (5 bases). Germline V gene data show CDR1 as MNHNY and CDR2 as SVGAGI (reference sequence). CDR3 length: 14 amino acids. V was shortened by 6 bases and J by 4 bases, with 14 bases between the two germline ends. CDR3 region: CASSYRGAPDTQYF. CDR3 in DNA: TGTGCCAGCAGCTATCGTGGGGCCCCAGATACGCAGTATTTT.

This clone was detected a few times. The chain couples TRBV6-1 to TRBJ2-1; 7 nucleotides line up with TRBD2. The germline V gene encodes CDR1 MNHNS and CDR2 SASEGT. The CDR3 contains 17 residues. J lost 4 bases, V lost 3 bases, and 12 bases had no gene match. CDR3 sequence: CASSDPPGAGKYNEQFF. CDR3 sequence (DNA): TGTGCCAGCAGTGACCCCCCTGGAGCGGGGAAGTACAATGAGCAGTTCTTC.

J is TRBJ2-5 and V is TRBV29-1; D possibly corresponds to TRBD1 (7 bases). The CDR3 consists of 14 residues. Germline V gene sequence: CDR1 SQVTM, CDR2 ANQGSEA. The chain's CDR3 is CSGGGRGWQETQYF. DNA of the CDR3: TGCTCCGGAGGGGGCAGGGGCTGGCAAGAGACCCAGTACTTC.

This clone was found once. The chain employs TRBV6-5 and TRBJ1-2, with 7 bases that match TRBD1. CDR1 and CDR2 from the germline V gene are MNHEY and SVGAGI. The V segment lost 6 bases and the J segment 0 bases; nucleotides outside the gene matches: 4. CDR3 size: 14 residues. CDR3 DNA sequence: TGTGCCAGCAGCCCCGACAGGGCTAACTATGGCTACACCTTC. This gives the protein CASSPDRANYGYTF.

This chain links TRBV7-9 with TRBJ2-6, with D hard to call. The germline V gene has CDR1 SEHNR and CDR2 FQNEAQ (reference sequence). The CDR3 is made up of 14 amino acids. The CDR3 nucleotides are TGTGAAACACGGGCCACCTCTGGGGCCAACGTCCTGACTTTC. This translates into CETRATSGANVLTF.

The chain is built from TRBV19 and TRBJ1-3; 10 bases are a match to TRBD1. CDR1 LNHDA and CDR2 SQIVND come from the germline V gene (reference sequence). The length of the CDR3 is 14 residues. Germline trimming cut 9 bases from V and 1 base from J; bases unmatched to any gene: 3. CDR3 loop: CASSDRGSGNTIYF. CDR3 nucleotide sequence: TGTGCCAGCTCGGACAGGGGGTCTGGAAACACCATATATTTT.

This rearrangement joins TRBV28 to TRBJ2-3, with 8 bases aligning to TRBD2. The J segment lost 2 bases and the V segment lost 5 bases, leaving 9 bases of the junction unmatched. The germline V gene has CDR1 MDHEN and CDR2 SYDVKM. The CDR3 is 16 residues long. The CDR3 sequence: CASSLGAGGLTDTQYF. The CDR3 DNA reads as TGTGCCAGCAGTCTGGGGGCGGGGGGACTCACAGATACGCAGTATTTT.

This clone was found once. The chain has TRBV4-1 and TRBJ1-2, with D tentatively TRBD1 (5 bases). The CDR3 loop spans 14 amino acids. Germline lookup yields CDR1 MGHRA and CDR2 YSYEKL. V lost 0 bases and J lost 8, with 13 bases in between. CDR3 sequence (DNA): TGCGCCAGCAGCCAAGATCCGGGGCGGTCAGGCTACACCTTC. Its translation: CASSQDPGRSGYTF.

This clone was seen a few times. The genes are TRBV7-2 and TRBJ2-5, with TRBD2 identical over 14 bases. Per the germline V gene, CDR1 is SGHTA and CDR2 is FQGNSA. The CDR3 is 15 residues long. With 5 bases clipped from V and 5 bases from J, the junction kept 4 bases outside the gene matches. This CDR3 reads CASSPTSGGAETQYF. As DNA, the CDR3 is TGTGCCAGCAGCCCGACTAGCGGGGGGGCGGAGACCCAGTACTTC.

In its sample, this clone was seen a few times. The chain employs TRBV9 and TRBJ2-7; D possibly matches TRBD1 or TRBD2 (5 bases each). With 0 bases removed from V and 9 bases from J, the gap between germline ends came to 10 bases. The CDR3 consists of 12 residues. The V gene's germline CDR1 is SGDLS and CDR2 YYNGEE. In DNA form, the CDR3 reads TGTGCCAGCAGCGTAGGTGGGGGAGCGCAGTACTTC. It yields the protein CASSVGGGAQYF.

Only a few counts were recorded for this clone. The J gene is TRBJ1-6, the V gene TRBV2; D uncertain. From germline, CDR1 is SNHLY and CDR2 FYNNEI. The CDR3 loop spans 12 amino acids. Trimming shortened V by 7 bases and J by 4 bases, and 5 bases separated the two germline ends. CDR3 region: CASKQYNSPLHF. As DNA, the CDR3 is TGTGCCAGCAAACAGTATAATTCACCCCTCCACTTT.

This clone is medium-sized within its sample. The rearrangement links TRBV30 to TRBJ1-6; D is possibly TRBD1 (5 bases). Germline V gives CDR1 GTSNPN, CDR2 SVGIG (reference sequence). The CDR3 has 15 amino acids. The germline V and J ends were trimmed by 3 bases and 5 bases, with 14 bases remaining between them. Written as DNA, the CDR3 is TGTGCCTGGAGCTCCGGGGGAACCAATAATTCACCCCTCCACTTT. It specifies CAWSSGGTNNSPLHF.

This sequence joins TRBV7-2 and TRBJ2-2, with 12 positions matching TRBD1. The CDR3 extends over 16 amino acids. CDR1 is SGHTA and CDR2 is FQGNSA in the germline V gene. The V gene end was trimmed by 3 bases and the J gene end by 4 bases; junction bases not matched to a gene: 3. CDR3 sequence reads: CASSLGQGAGTGELFF. The DNA for the CDR3 is TGTGCCAGCAGCTTGGGACAGGGGGCCGGCACCGGGGAGCTGTTTTTT.

The chain joins TRBV7-8 to TRBJ1-2; the match to TRBD1 covers 8 bases. The CDR3 spans 14 residues. The germline gives CDR1 SGHVS, CDR2 FQNEAQ. Unmatched junction bases numbered 9, after V lost 5 bases and J lost 7 bases. The CDR3 sequence: CASSIKQGGFGYTF. In DNA form, the CDR3 reads TGTGCCAGCAGCATCAAACAGGGGGGCTTTGGCTACACCTTC.